This T cell receptor (beta chain) was recorded in a study of blood T cell repertoires in COVID-19. Libraries were prepared by immunoSEQ multiplex PCR; TCRdb keeps only in-frame clonotypes and omits some of them. The data show more than 250,000 clones, 75% to 90% seen once. Participant ages covered about 18 to 89 years across 24 US areas. Membership in each cohort depended on participant-reported clinical history. What the recovered Cohort 3 donors had was two negative PCRs, clearance, or symptom resolution. The V end lost 4 bases, the J end lost 2 bases, and 18 bases lay between the germline ends. Germline assignment: CDR1 KGHDR and CDR2 SFDVKD. The CDR3 length is 17 residues.

V gene TRBV24-1 combines with J gene TRBJ2-3, with D possibly matching TRBD1 (5 bases). The sample was PBMCs or T cells enriched from blood (not recorded which). The receptor comes from a man younger than 45 who had recovered from COVID-19. The CDR3 coding sequence is TGTGCCACCAGTGAACACAAGACAGAGGAGTCCACAGATACGCAGTATTTT. Translated, it gives CATSEHKTEESTDTQYF.